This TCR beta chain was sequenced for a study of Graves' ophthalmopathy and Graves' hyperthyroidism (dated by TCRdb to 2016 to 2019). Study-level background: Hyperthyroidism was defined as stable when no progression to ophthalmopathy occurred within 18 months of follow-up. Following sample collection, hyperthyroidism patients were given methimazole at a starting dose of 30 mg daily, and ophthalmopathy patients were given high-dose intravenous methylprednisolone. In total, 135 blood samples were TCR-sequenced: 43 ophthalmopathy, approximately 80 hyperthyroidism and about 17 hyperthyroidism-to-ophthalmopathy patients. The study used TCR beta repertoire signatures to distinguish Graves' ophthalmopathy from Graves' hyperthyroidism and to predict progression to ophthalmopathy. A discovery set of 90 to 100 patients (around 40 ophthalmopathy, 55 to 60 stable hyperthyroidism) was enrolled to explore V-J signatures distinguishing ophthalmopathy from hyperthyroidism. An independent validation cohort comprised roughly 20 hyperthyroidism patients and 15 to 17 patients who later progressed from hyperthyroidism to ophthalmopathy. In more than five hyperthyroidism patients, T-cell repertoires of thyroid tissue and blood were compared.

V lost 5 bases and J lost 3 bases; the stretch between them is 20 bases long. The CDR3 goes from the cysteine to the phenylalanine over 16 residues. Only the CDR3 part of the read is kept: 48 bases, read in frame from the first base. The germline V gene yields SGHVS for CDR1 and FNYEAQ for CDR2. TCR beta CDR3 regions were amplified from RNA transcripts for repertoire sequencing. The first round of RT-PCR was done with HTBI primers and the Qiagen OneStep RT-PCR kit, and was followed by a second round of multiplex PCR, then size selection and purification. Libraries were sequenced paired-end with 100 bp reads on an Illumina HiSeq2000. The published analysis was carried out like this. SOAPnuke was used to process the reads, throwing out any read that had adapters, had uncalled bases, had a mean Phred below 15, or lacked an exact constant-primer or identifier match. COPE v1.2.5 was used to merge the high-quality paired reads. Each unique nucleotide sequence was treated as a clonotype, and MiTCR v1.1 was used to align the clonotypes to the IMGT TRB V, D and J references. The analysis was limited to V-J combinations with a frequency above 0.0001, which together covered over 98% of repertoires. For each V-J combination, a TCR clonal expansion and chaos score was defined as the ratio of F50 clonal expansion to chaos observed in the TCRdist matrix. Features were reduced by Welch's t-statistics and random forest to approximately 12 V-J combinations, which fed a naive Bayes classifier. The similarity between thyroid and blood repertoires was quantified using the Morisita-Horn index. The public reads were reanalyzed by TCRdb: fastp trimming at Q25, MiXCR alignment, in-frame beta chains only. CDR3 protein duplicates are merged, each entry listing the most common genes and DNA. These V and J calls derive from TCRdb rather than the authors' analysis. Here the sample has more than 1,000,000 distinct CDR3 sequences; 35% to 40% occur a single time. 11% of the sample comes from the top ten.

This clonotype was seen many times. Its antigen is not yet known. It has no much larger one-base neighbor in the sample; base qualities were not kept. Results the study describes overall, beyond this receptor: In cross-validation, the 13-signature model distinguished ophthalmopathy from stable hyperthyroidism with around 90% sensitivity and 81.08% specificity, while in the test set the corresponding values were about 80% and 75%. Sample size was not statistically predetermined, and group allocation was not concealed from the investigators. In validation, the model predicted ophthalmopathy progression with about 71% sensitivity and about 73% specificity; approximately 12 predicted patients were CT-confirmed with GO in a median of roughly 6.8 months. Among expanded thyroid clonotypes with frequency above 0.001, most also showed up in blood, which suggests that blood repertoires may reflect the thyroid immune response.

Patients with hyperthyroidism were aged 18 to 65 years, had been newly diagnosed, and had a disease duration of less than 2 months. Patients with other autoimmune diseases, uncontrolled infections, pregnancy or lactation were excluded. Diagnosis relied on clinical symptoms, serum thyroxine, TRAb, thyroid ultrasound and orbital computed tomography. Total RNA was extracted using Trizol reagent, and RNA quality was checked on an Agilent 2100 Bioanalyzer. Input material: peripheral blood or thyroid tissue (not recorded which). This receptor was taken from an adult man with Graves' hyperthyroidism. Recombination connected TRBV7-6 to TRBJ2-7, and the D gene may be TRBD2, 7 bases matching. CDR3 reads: CASSGPGGTKLYEQYF. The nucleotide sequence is TGTGCCAGCAGCGGACCGGGGGGCACTAAGCTCTACGAGCAGTACTTC. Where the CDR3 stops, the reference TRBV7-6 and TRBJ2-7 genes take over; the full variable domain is GAGVSQSPRYKVTKRGQDVALRCDPISGHVSLYWYRQALGQGPEFLTYFNYEAQQDKSGLPNDRFSAERPEGSISTLTIQRTEQRDSAMYRCASSGPGGTKLYEQYFGPGTRLTVT.